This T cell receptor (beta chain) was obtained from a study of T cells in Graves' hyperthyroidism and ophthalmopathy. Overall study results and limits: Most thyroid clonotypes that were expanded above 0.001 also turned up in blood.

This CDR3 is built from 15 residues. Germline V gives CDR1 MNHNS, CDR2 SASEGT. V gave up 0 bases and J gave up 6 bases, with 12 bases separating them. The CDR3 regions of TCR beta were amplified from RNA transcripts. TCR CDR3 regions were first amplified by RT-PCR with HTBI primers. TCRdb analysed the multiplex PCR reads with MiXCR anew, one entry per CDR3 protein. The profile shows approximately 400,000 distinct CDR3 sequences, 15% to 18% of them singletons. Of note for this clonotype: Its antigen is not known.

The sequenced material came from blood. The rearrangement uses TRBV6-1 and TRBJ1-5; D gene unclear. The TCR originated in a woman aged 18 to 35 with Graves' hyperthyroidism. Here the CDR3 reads CASSEAGGPSQPQHF. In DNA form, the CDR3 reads TGTGCCAGCAGTGAAGCCGGAGGCCCCAGTCAGCCCCAGCATTTT.